This is a list of T cell receptor beta chains from one sample in a study of shared clonotypes between healthy human individuals. The method was immunoSEQ multiplex PCR; TCRdb's version includes in-frame clones alone and lacks a portion of them. The table includes 450,000 to 550,000 clones, more than 65% detected once. What was sequenced was PBMCs. These receptors all stem from a woman aged 40 to 50 in good health. Some clones in this sample may be carry-over from other donors' samples. Each CDR3 is given with its conserved first and last residue. The D gene is left open where the match is weak. Size tells how often a clone was seen (once, few, many) or the class of an expanded clone, and some rows leave it out.

NA TRBJ1-4 TRBV5-6 NA 16 CASSRGGSFLNEKLFF TGTGCCAGCTCCCGGGGAGGCAGTTTCCTTAATGAAAAACTGTTTTTT
once TRBJ2-7 TRBV10-2 TRBD2 14 CASKLAGGDYEQYF TGCGCCAGCAAACTAGCGGGAGGTGACTACGAGCAGTACTTC
NA TRBJ2-1 TRBV29-1 TRBD2 15 CSVPASGRLYNEQFF TGCAGCGTTCCAGCGAGCGGGAGGTTGTACAATGAGCAGTTCTTC
NA TRBJ1-2 TRBV19 NA 14 CASRRGGADYGYTF TGTGCCAGTAGAAGGGGGGGCGCGGACTATGGCTACACCTTC
once TRBJ2-5 TRBV11-1 TRBD1 13 CASRRGQGETQYF TGTGCCAGCAGGCGTGGACAGGGAGAGACCCAGTACTTC
NA TRBJ1-5 TRBV5-5 NA 13 CASSLTSNQPQHF TGTGCCAGCAGCTTGACCAGCAATCAGCCCCAGCATTTT
NA TRBJ2-3 TRBV10-3 NA 16 CAISEARQRSTDTQYF TGTGCCATCAGTGAGGCCCGGCAGAGAAGCACAGATACGCAGTATTTT
NA TRBJ2-7 TRBV7-2 TRBD2 17 CASSLLAGGPSSYEQYF TGTGCCAGCAGCTTACTAGCGGGAGGCCCGAGCTCCTACGAGCAGTACTTC
NA TRBJ1-4 TRBV5-4 NA 13 CASSLPGAEKLFF TGTGCCAGCAGTTTGCCCGGGGCTGAAAAACTGTTTTTT
NA TRBJ2-7 TRBV18 TRBD1 15 CASSPTRQGDYEQYF TGTGCCAGCTCACCTACGCGACAGGGGGACTACGAGCAGTACTTC
NA TRBJ1-4 TRBV28 NA 13 CASSLVGWEKLFF TGTGCCAGCAGTTTAGTTGGTTGGGAAAAACTGTTTTTT
NA TRBJ2-3 TRBV5-8 TRBD2 14 CASSSGTRDNTQYF TGTGCCAGCAGCTCCGGGACTAGGGATAATACGCAGTATTTT
few TRBJ1-1 TRBV28 NA 12 CASRGVNTEAFF TGTGCCAGCAGGGGCGTGAACACTGAAGCTTTCTTT
NA TRBJ2-7 TRBV11-2 NA 15 CASSFSSGASYEQYF TGTGCCAGCAGCTTTTCTTCAGGGGCATCCTACGAGCAGTACTTC
once TRBJ2-7 TRBV7-8 NA 15 CASSVTRGPKDEQYF TGTGCCAGCAGCGTAACCCGGGGGCCTAAGGACGAGCAGTACTTC
once TRBJ2-3 TRBV6-5 TRBD1 15 CASRFGTGWSDTQYF TGTGCCAGCAGGTTCGGGACAGGCTGGTCAGATACGCAGTATTTT
NA TRBJ2-1 TRBV11-2 NA 15 CASSLLNNPINEQFF TGTGCCAGCAGCTTATTGAATAATCCTATCAATGAGCAGTTCTTC
NA TRBJ2-5 TRBV19 NA 11 CASTAGETQYF TGTGCCAGTACGGCTGGGGAGACCCAGTACTTC
few TRBJ2-2 TRBV30 TRBD1 15 CACPRTGGRTGELFF TGTGCCTGCCCTCGGACAGGGGGTCGAACCGGGGAGCTGTTTTTT
few TRBJ2-5 TRBV10-3 NA 13 CAISRGTQETQYF TGTGCCATCAGTAGGGGTACTCAAGAGACCCAGTACTTC
NA TRBJ1-1 TRBV4-2 NA 16 CASSQAGFGYSTEAFF TGTGCCAGCAGCCAAGCTGGGTTTGGTTATAGCACTGAAGCTTTCTTT
once TRBJ2-5 TRBV28 TRBD1 13 CASARGQQETQYF TGTGCCAGCGCGAGGGGACAGCAAGAGACCCAGTACTTC
once TRBJ1-5 TRBV6-1 TRBD1 19 CASSASWGDRWDSNQPQHF TGTGCCAGCAGTGCCAGTTGGGGGGACAGGTGGGATAGCAATCAGCCCCAGCATTTT
NA TRBJ2-1 TRBV19 TRBD2 21 CASSPQTVGLAGGGRYNEQFF TGTGCCAGTAGTCCCCAAACTGTGGGACTAGCGGGAGGGGGGAGGTACAATGAGCAGTTCTTC
NA TRBJ2-2 TRBV18 TRBD2 14 CASSVNSGTGELFF TGTGCCAGCTCGGTTAATAGCGGGACCGGGGAGCTGTTTTTT
NA TRBJ1-4 TRBV4-2 NA 17 CASSGAGPEGGSEKLFF TGTGCCAGCAGCGGGGCAGGACCTGAGGGTGGAAGCGAAAAACTGTTTTTT
NA TRBJ2-5 TRBV7-9 TRBD1 14 CASSRPGGSETQYF TGTGCCAGCAGCAGGCCAGGGGGCTCAGAGACCCAGTACTTC
NA TRBJ1-2 TRBV6-5 NA 15 CASRVGSSWDYGYTF TGTGCCAGCAGGGTCGGTTCAAGTTGGGACTATGGCTACACCTTC
NA TRBJ2-7 TRBV2 TRBD1 13 CASRRQGGSEQYF TGTGCCAGCAGGCGACAGGGGGGAAGTGAGCAGTACTTC
NA TRBJ2-2 TRBV4-1 TRBD2 16 CASSQEFGTSAGELFF TGCGCCAGCAGCCAAGAGTTTGGGACTAGCGCCGGGGAGCTGTTTTTT
NA TRBJ2-7 TRBV9 NA 16 CASSVGGGPGTYEQYF TGTGCCAGCAGCGTAGGGGGGGGCCCTGGGACCTACGAGCAGTACTTC
NA TRBJ2-1 TRBV10-3 TRBD2 13 CAIRSSGNNEQFF TGTGCCATCAGATCTAGCGGTAACAATGAGCAGTTCTTC
NA TRBJ2-5 TRBV27 NA 14 CASRLVWGQETQYF TGTGCCAGCCGCTTAGTTTGGGGGCAAGAGACCCAGTACTTC
NA TRBJ1-5 TRBV5-1 NA 14 CASSLGASNQPQHF TGCGCCAGCAGCTTGGGGGCGAGCAATCAGCCCCAGCATTTT
NA TRBJ2-3 TRBV25-1 TRBD2 15 CASSLTSGILDTQYF TGTGCCAGCAGCCTAACTAGCGGGATTTTAGATACGCAGTATTTT
once TRBJ1-1 TRBV28 NA 15 CASRGASGGDTEAFF TGTGCCAGCAGAGGCGCAAGCGGCGGGGACACTGAAGCTTTCTTT
NA TRBJ2-7 TRBV27 NA 14 CASSPRGGNYEQYF TGTGCCAGCAGTCCCAGGGGGGGGAACTACGAGCAGTACTTC
once TRBJ1-3 TRBV7-6 TRBD1 14 CASSLNDRVDTIYF TGTGCCAGCAGCTTAAATGACAGGGTGGACACCATATATTTT
NA TRBJ2-7 TRBV2 TRBD2 15 CASSVTSGGPYEQYF TGTGCCAGCAGTGTGACTAGCGGGGGGCCCTACGAGCAGTACTTC
NA TRBJ1-5 TRBV7-6 NA 14 CASSLGFSNQPQHF TGTGCCAGCAGCTTAGGATTTAGCAATCAGCCCCAGCATTTT
NA TRBJ2-2 TRBV5-1 NA 15 CASSLRDVNTGELFF TGCGCCAGCAGCCTCCGGGACGTGAACACCGGGGAGCTGTTTTTT
few TRBJ1-1 TRBV2 NA 14 CASSAGGPNTEAFF TGTGCCAGCAGTGCAGGCGGTCCGAACACTGAAGCTTTCTTT
many TRBJ2-1 TRBV9 TRBD1 15 CASSPDRGSYNEQFF TGTGCCAGCAGCCCAGACAGGGGCTCCTACAATGAGCAGTTCTTC
NA TRBJ1-5 TRBV2 TRBD1 14 CASSEDRVYQPQHF TGTGCCAGCAGTGAGGACAGGGTTTATCAGCCCCAGCATTTT
NA TRBJ2-2 TRBV6-4 NA 13 CASSERDTGELFF TGTGCCAGCAGTGAGCGGGACACCGGGGAGCTGTTTTTT
NA TRBJ2-7 TRBV11-2 NA 15 CASSPGQLGAYEQYF TGTGCCAGCAGCCCTGGACAGCTGGGGGCCTACGAGCAGTACTTC
NA TRBJ2-7 TRBV7-8 NA 13 CASSLRISYEQYF TGTGCCAGCAGCTTGCGGATATCCTACGAGCAGTACTTC
NA TRBJ2-1 TRBV19 TRBD2 16 CASSIAWRELYNEQFF TGTGCCAGTAGTATAGCCTGGCGGGAGTTGTACAATGAGCAGTTCTTC
NA TRBJ1-3 TRBV18 NA 15 CASSTTGDSGNTIYF TGTGCCAGCTCGACAACAGGAGACTCTGGAAACACCATATATTTT
many TRBJ1-2 TRBV29-1 TRBD1 13 CSAGTDFNYGYTF TGCAGCGCCGGGACAGATTTTAACTATGGCTACACCTTC
NA TRBJ1-5 TRBV28 NA 13 CATGTASNQPQHF TGTGCCACCGGGACGGCTAGCAATCAGCCCCAGCATTTT
NA TRBJ2-5 TRBV28 TRBD2 16 CASSGFASGVQETQYF TGTGCCAGCAGTGGGTTCGCTAGCGGGGTTCAAGAGACCCAGTACTTC
NA TRBJ2-5 TRBV7-3 NA 16 CASSLIPHGGQETQYF TGTGCCAGCAGCTTAATACCCCATGGCGGGCAAGAGACCCAGTACTTC
once TRBJ1-4 TRBV6-5 NA 15 CASSRPGATNEKLFF TGTGCCAGCAGCCGCCCCGGGGCAACTAATGAAAAACTGTTTTTT